These 23 T cell receptor beta chains were all obtained from the same sample, sequenced in a study of technical replicates of blood from a handful of donors. Some clones are missing from TCRdb's copy, which holds only in-frame ones; the method was immunoSEQ multiplex PCR. The sample lists approximately 31,000 clones; around nine tenths were seen once. The sequencing input was PBMCs. These receptors were obtained from a human donor in good health. Some clones in this sample may be carry-over from other donors' samples.

The CDR3 loop is CASTDRVGEQYF. The CDR3 DNA reads as TGTGCCAGCACCGACAGGGTTGGCGAGCAGTACTTC. The chain combines TRBV6-6 with TRBJ2-7; 7 nucleotides agree with TRBD1. The CDR3 consists of 12 residues. Germline trimming cut 7 bases from V and 6 bases from J; bases unmatched to any gene: 6. Germline V lookup: CDR1 MNHNY, CDR2 SVGAGI (reference sequence).

This clone has just one count. The chain recombines TRBV18 with TRBJ2-7; possibly TRBD2 for D (6 bases). The CDR3 runs 13 residues. With 5 bases removed from V and 3 bases from J, the gap between germline ends came to 11 bases. Germline V gene lookup returns CDR1 KGHSH and CDR2 LQKENI. This chain's CDR3 is CASSVGGNYEQYF. The CDR3 region has the DNA TGTGCCAGCTCAGTTGGGGGGAACTACGAGCAGTACTTC.

As regards this clone: A junction end diverges from the germline sequence, so it may reflect a read error. This sequence joins TRBV14 and TRBJ2-7, with 10 bases that match TRBD1. The CDR3 contains 13 residues. CDR1 and CDR2 (germline): SGHDN, FVKESK. CDR3 coding DNA: TGTGCCAGCAGCCAATCAGTCGGGACAGGGGAAGTCTTC. Translating gives CASSQSVGTGEVF.

The chain employs TRBV12-5 and TRBJ2-1, with 7 bases matching TRBD2. Germline assignment: CDR1 LGHNT and CDR2 FRNRAP. V trimming: 6 bases; J trimming: 4 bases; junction bases outside the gene matches: 9. The CDR3 sequence is 15 residues long. CDR3 coding DNA: TGTGCTAGTGGCTACGGCGGGGGACGTTACAATGAGCAGTTCTTC. Protein product: CASGYGGGRYNEQFF. Combining the CDR3 with reference TRBV12-5 and TRBJ2-1 gives the whole variable domain DARVTQTPRHKVTEMGQEVTMRCQPILGHNTVFWYRQTMMQGLELLAYFRNRAPLDDSGMPKDRFSAEMPDATLATLKIQPSEPRDSAVYFCASGYGGGRYNEQFFGPGTRLTVL.

This chain links TRBV6-4 with TRBJ2-1, with TRBD1 identical over 9 bases. This CDR3 spans 16 amino acids. The V and J ends lost 0 bases and 8 bases, in that order; junction bases with no gene match: 8. Germline lookup yields CDR1 MRHNA and CDR2 SNTAGT. The CDR3 DNA reads as TGTGCCAGCAGTGACTCTGCGGACAGGGGTGCCGATGAGCAGTTCTTC. This gives the protein CASSDSADRGADEQFF.

This chain joins TRBV4-3 and TRBJ1-2; D gene ambiguous. Trimming left V 1 base short and J 4 bases short, with 16 bases between. Germline V gene lookup returns CDR1 LGHNA and CDR2 YSLEER. The CDR3 runs to 16 residues. CDR3 residues: CASSQVFAGNVYGYTF. The CDR3, as DNA: TGCGCCAGCAGCCAAGTTTTCGCCGGGAACGTCTATGGCTACACCTTC.

The rearrangement uses TRBV30 and TRBJ2-1; 16 bases are shared with TRBD2. Germline trimming cut 3 bases from V and 8 bases from J; bases unmatched to any gene: 4. Germline-derived CDR1 and CDR2 are GTSNPN and SVGIG (reference sequence). CDR3 length: 15 residues. The CDR3 DNA is TGTGCCTGGAGAGTGGGACTAGCGGGAGGGGATGAGCAGTTCTTC. Translating it yields CAWRVGLAGGDEQFF.

The V and J genes are TRBV5-4 and TRBJ2-7; TRBD1 matches 7 bases. The J segment lost 5 bases and the V segment lost 0 bases, leaving 5 bases of the junction unmatched. Germline loops: CDR1 SGHNT, CDR2 YYREEE (reference sequence). CDR3 length: 14 residues. This CDR3 reads CASSLADRYNEQYF. The CDR3 DNA is TGTGCCAGCAGCTTGGCGGACAGGTATAACGAGCAGTACTTC. Drawing the rest from reference TRBV5-4 and TRBJ2-7, the complete variable domain is ETGVTQSPTHLIKTRGQQVTLRCSSQSGHNTVSWYQQALGQGPQFIFQYYREEENGRGNFPPRFSGLQFPNYSSELNVNALELDDSALYLCASSLADRYNEQYFGPGTRLTVT.

This chain uses TRBV29-1 with TRBJ1-1; 11 bases match TRBD1. With 5 bases clipped from V and 7 bases from J, the junction kept 12 bases outside the gene matches. Germline V gene sequence: CDR1 SQVTM, CDR2 ANQGSEA. The CDR3 extends over 15 amino acids. This CDR3 reads CSVFLGQGAQGEAFF. The CDR3 bases are TGCAGCGTTTTTTTAGGACAGGGGGCGCAGGGTGAAGCTTTCTTT.

The genes are TRBV11-1 and TRBJ1-1; TRBD1 is a possible D gene (6 bases). The V gene's germline CDR1 is SGHAT and CDR2 FQDESV (reference sequence). V lost 6 bases and J 1 base, leaving 12 bases between the germline ends. This CDR3 is built from 14 residues. CDR3 in DNA: TGTGCCAGCAGTTCCGGACAGACGAACACTGAAGCTTTCTTT. Its translation is CASSSGQTNTEAFF.

This clone has only a few counts. Additional DNA sequences in this sample encode the identical CDR3. The chain uses TRBV5-1 and TRBJ2-2, with D possibly being TRBD2 (5 bases). CDR1 SGHRS and CDR2 YFSETQ come from the germline V gene. The germline V and J ends were trimmed by 4 bases and 1 base, with 17 bases remaining between them. The CDR3 totals 17 residues. CDR3 loop: CASSQKRTGGNTGELFF. CDR3 sequence (DNA): TGCGCCAGCAGCCAAAAAAGGACCGGAGGGAACACCGGGGAGCTGTTTTTT.

J is TRBJ2-2 and V is TRBV5-8; D is unclear. Germline V gives CDR1 SGHTS, CDR2 YDEGEE. V lost 0 bases to trimming and J lost 1 base, with 7 bases between them. The CDR3 length is 15 residues. The CDR3 nucleotides are TGTGCCAGCAGCTTGGGACTGTTGAACACCGGGGAGCTGTTTTTT. The encoded protein is CASSLGLLNTGELFF.

The rearrangement joins TRBV7-2 to TRBJ2-5; D is unresolved. Germline V gives CDR1 SGHTA, CDR2 FQGNSA. The CDR3 contains 12 residues. V was trimmed by 8 bases and J by 0 bases, leaving 7 bases between them. The CDR3, as DNA: TGTGCCAGCGGGCTAAACCAAGAGACCCAGTACTTC. It translates to CASGLNQETQYF.

The chain is built from TRBV13 and TRBJ1-2; D gene ambiguous. V was cut by 1 base and J by 2 bases, with 8 bases left in between. Germline CDR1 and CDR2: PRHDT and FYEKMQ (reference sequence). This CDR3 comprises 14 residues. The CDR3 is CASSLAVRNYGYTF. CDR3 in DNA: TGTGCCAGCAGCTTAGCAGTCAGAAACTATGGCTACACCTTC. Combining the CDR3 with reference TRBV13 and TRBJ1-2 gives the whole variable domain AAGVIQSPRHLIKEKRETATLKCYPIPRHDTVYWYQQGPGQDPQFLISFYEKMQSDKGSIPDRFSAQQFSDYHSELNMSSLELGDSALYFCASSLAVRNYGYTFGSGTRLTVV.

J is TRBJ2-3 and V is TRBV7-2; 8 bases agree with TRBD2. CDR3 length: 15 amino acids. The germline CDR1 and CDR2 sequences are SGHTA and FQGNSA. V shed 4 bases, J shed 3 bases, and the junction held 6 bases outside the gene matches. The CDR3 coding sequence is TGTGCCAGCAGCTCCCCGGGACTAGGAACAGATACGCAGTATTTT. Protein: CASSSPGLGTDTQYF.

The chain combines TRBV27 with TRBJ2-7; TRBD2 matches 7 bases. This CDR3 is built from 12 residues. With V trimmed by 4 bases and J by 6 bases, 3 bases remained unmatched. CDR1 and CDR2 (germline): MNHEY, SMNVEV (reference sequence). The CDR3, as DNA: TGTGCCAGCAGTTCCCCGGGGGGCGAGCAGTACTTC. It yields the protein CASSSPGGEQYF.

The chain employs TRBV11-3 and TRBJ1-2, with D possibly TRBD1 on 5 matching bases. The V and J ends lost 0 bases and 3 bases respectively, with 14 bases between them. Germline values: CDR1 SGHNT, CDR2 YENEEA. This CDR3 has 16 residues. The CDR3 bases are TGTGCCAGCAGCTTAGATCTGAGACAGCTAGACTATGGCTACACCTTC. Amino acids: CASSLDLRQLDYGYTF.

The rearrangement uses TRBV20-1 and TRBJ1-1, with D uncertain. This CDR3 spans 11 amino acids. Trimming pared 8 bases from V and 0 bases from J, leaving 7 bases between. CDR1 and CDR2 (germline): DFQATT, SNEGSKA (reference sequence). This chain's CDR3 is CSTTVNTEAFF. The CDR3 nucleotides are TGCAGTACTACAGTGAACACTGAAGCTTTCTTT.

This sequence joins TRBV5-5 and TRBJ1-2; D unresolved. The CDR3 runs to 14 residues. CDR1 is SGHKS, CDR2 YYEKEE, per germline (reference sequence). Trimming stripped 4 bases from V and 3 bases from J, with 13 bases between. The CDR3, as DNA: TGTGCCAGCAGCCCAACAGAGCTTCACTATGGCTACACCTTC. As protein: CASSPTELHYGYTF.

The chain links TRBV28 to TRBJ2-7; D may be TRBD2 (5 bases). Per the germline V gene, CDR1 is MDHEN and CDR2 is SYDVKM. The germline V and J ends were trimmed by 5 bases and 0 bases, with 11 bases remaining between them. The CDR3 sequence is 14 residues long. In DNA, the CDR3 is TGTGCCAGCAGTCTGAGGGCGAGCTCCTACGAGCAGTACTTC. Translating it yields CASSLRASSYEQYF.

V usage is TRBV9 and J usage is TRBJ1-1; 10 bases are a match to TRBD1. CDR1 is SGDLS, CDR2 YYNGEE, per germline. The length of the CDR3 is 14 residues. V lost 2 bases to trimming and J lost 4 bases; unmatched junction nucleotides: 2. In nucleotides, the CDR3 is TGTGCCAGCAGCGTGCGGACAGGGGGCACTGAAGCTTTCTTT. It specifies CASSVRTGGTEAFF.

The CDR3 region has the DNA TGCGCCAGCAGCCAGGGCCACGGGGAGCTGTTTTTT. Its translation: CASSQGHGELFF. The V gene is TRBV4-3, the J gene TRBJ2-2; D is undetermined. The germline V gene encodes CDR1 LGHNA and CDR2 YSLEER. The V gene lost 3 bases and the J gene lost 7 bases, with 6 bases spanning the gap. The CDR3 is 12 residues long.

V is TRBV6-1 and J is TRBJ2-7; 7 nucleotides match TRBD1. The CDR3 length is 16 residues. The germline V gene has CDR1 MNHNS and CDR2 SASEGT. V lost 4 bases and J lost 3; bases outside the gene matches: 12. The CDR3 nucleotides read TGTGCCAGCAGTGCCGGGACAGTAGTTGATCACTACGAGCAGTACTTC. It yields the protein CASSAGTVVDHYEQYF.